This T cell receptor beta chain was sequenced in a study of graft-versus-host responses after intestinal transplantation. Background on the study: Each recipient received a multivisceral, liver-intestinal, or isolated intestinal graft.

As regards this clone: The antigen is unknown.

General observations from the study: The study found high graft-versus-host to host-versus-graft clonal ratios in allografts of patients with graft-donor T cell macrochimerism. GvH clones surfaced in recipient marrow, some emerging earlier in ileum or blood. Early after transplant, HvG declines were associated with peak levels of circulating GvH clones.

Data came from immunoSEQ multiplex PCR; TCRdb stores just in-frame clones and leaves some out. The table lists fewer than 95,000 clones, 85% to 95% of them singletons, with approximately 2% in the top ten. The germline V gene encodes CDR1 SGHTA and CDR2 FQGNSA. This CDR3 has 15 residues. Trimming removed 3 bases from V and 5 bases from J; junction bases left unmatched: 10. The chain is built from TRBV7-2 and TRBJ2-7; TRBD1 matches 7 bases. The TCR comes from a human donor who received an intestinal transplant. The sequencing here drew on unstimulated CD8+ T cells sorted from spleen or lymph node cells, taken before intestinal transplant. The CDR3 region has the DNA TGTGCCAGCAGCTTGACAGGGTCCCATACGGACGAGCAGTACTTC. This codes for CASSLTGSHTDEQYF.